This T cell receptor beta chain originates from a study of blood T cell repertoires in COVID-19. The overall study: Sites in the United States, Italy and Spain provided acute and convalescent COVID-19 samples. Sample material is recorded as cDNA or gDNA derived from T cells, B-cell-depleted T cells, or PBMCs.

Using immunoSEQ multiplex PCR, the repertoire was profiled, and TCRdb retains in-frame clones only, with some absent. The sample yields roughly 250,000 clones, approximately 83% seen once. CDR1 and CDR2 from the germline V gene are SGHRS and YFSETQ. This CDR3 has 16 amino acids. The junction had 10 bases not matched to a gene; V was cut back by 4 bases and J by 6 bases. The sequence was collected from a person between 65 and 80 years old with COVID-19, enrolled during active disease. Sequenced input: peripheral blood. The rearrangement uses TRBV5-1 and TRBJ1-4; 9 nucleotides align to TRBD1. CDR3 region: CASSLEQTGGHEKLFF. The CDR3, as DNA: TGCGCCAGCAGCCTGGAACAGACAGGGGGTCATGAAAAACTGTTTTTT.